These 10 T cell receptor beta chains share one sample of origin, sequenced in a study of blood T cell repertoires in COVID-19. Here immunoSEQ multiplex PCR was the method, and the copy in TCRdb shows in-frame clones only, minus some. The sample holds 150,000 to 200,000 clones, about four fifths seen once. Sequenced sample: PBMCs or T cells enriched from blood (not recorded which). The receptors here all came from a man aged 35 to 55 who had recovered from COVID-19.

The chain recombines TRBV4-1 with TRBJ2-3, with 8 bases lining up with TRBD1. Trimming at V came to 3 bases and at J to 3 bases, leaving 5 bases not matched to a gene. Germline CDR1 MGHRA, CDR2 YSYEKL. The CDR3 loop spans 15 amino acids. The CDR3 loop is CASSHPGGRTDTQYF. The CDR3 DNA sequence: TGCGCCAGCAGCCACCCAGGGGGCCGGACAGATACGCAGTATTTT.

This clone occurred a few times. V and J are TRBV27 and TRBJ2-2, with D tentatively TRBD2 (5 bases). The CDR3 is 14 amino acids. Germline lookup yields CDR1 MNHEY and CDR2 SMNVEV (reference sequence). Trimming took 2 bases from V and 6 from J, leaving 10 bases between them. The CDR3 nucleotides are TGTGCCAGCAGTTTAATTTCGGGGTCCGGGGAGCTGTTTTTT. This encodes CASSLISGSGELFF.

CDR3: CASKTTSGRSEQFF. CDR3 bases: TGTGCCAGTAAGACGACTAGCGGGAGGAGTGAGCAGTTCTTC. V and J are TRBV19 and TRBJ2-1, with TRBD2 matching over 13 bases. Germline loops: CDR1 LNHDA, CDR2 SQIVND (reference sequence). This CDR3 has 14 amino acids. With V trimmed by 7 bases and J by 9 bases, 6 bases remained unmatched.

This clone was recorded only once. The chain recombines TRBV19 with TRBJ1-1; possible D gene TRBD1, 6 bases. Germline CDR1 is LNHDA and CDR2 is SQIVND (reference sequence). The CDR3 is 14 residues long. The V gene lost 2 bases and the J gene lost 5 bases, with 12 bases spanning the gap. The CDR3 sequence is CASSITRGGTEAFF. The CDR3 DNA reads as TGTGCCAGTAGTATAACCAGGGGAGGGACTGAAGCTTTCTTT.

The CDR3 coding sequence is TGCAGTGCTAGTCGCCCAGGGGGCTTTGCCGAGCAGTACTTC. Its protein is CSASRPGGFAEQYF. This rearrangement joins TRBV20-1 to TRBJ2-7; 8 nucleotides line up with TRBD1. After removal of 3 bases from V and 6 bases from J, the junction contained 10 bases not matched to a gene. There are 14 residues in the CDR3. The germline gives CDR1 DFQATT, CDR2 SNEGSKA (reference sequence).

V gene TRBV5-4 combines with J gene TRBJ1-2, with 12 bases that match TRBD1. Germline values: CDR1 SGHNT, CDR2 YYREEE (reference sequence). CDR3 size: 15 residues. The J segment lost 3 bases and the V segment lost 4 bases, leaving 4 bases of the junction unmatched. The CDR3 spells CASSPGTGGDYGYTF. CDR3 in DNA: TGTGCCAGCAGCCCCGGGACAGGGGGCGACTATGGCTACACCTTC.

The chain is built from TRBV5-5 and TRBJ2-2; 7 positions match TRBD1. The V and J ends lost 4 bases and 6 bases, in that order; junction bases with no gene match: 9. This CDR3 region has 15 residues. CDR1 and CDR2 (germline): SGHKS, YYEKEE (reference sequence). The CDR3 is CASSRTAGGPGELFF. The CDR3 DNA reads TGTGCCAGCAGCCGTACTGCAGGGGGTCCCGGGGAGCTGTTTTTT.

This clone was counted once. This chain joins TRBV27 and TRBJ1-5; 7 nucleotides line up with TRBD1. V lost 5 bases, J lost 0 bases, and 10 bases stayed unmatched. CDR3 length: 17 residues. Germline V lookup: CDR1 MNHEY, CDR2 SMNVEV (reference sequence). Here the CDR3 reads CASSLQGGPYSNQPQHF. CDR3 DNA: TGTGCCAGCAGTCTTCAGGGGGGACCTTATAGCAATCAGCCCCAGCATTTT.

The CDR3 DNA reads as TGTGCCAGCAAGACAGCCTTCGCTGGAAACACCATATATTTT. This sequence encodes CASKTAFAGNTIYF. The chain employs TRBV6-5 and TRBJ1-3, with TRBD1 as a possible D gene (5 bases). V lost 7 bases and J lost 2, with 12 bases in between. Germline V gives CDR1 MNHEY, CDR2 SVGAGI. The CDR3 has 14 residues.

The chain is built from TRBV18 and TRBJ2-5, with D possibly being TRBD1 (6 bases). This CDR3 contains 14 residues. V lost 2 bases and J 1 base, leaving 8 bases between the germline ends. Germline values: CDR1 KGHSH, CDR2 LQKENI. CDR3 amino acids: CASSPVQGQETQYF. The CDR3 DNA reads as TGTGCCAGCTCACCAGTACAGGGCCAAGAGACCCAGTACTTC.